The 23 T cell receptor beta chains given below trace back to one sample, sequenced in a study of cytomegalovirus exposure and HLA in healthy donors. The PCR was carried out with 60 Vbeta primers and 13 Jbeta primers. Repertoires were generated with immunoSEQ multiplex PCR, while TCRdb's copy carries only in-frame clones and drops some. The top ten hold around 10% of the sample, which has some 78,000 clones, over 60% seen once. The specimen sequenced was PBMCs. These receptors were taken from a woman in her forties in good health and CMV-seropositive.

The chain carries TRBV5-6 and TRBJ2-5, with a possible D match to TRBD2 (6 bases). There are 16 residues in the CDR3. Trimming took off 5 bases at V and 5 bases at J, with 22 bases between the two ends. Germline V lookup: CDR1 SGHDT, CDR2 YYEEEE. The CDR3 coding sequence is TGTGCCAGCAGTAGCCTGGGCGGGGCCGGAGGGGAGACCCAGTACTTC. This translates into CASSSLGGAGGETQYF. The complete variable domain, with remaining parts taken from reference TRBV5-6 and TRBJ2-5, reads DAGVTQSPTHLIKTRGQQVTLRCSPKSGHDTVSWYQQALGQGPQFIFQYYEEEERQRGNFPDRFSGHQFPNYSSELNVNALLLGDSALYLCASSSLGGAGGETQYFGPGTRLLVL.

The CDR3 sequence is CASSPERDYYEQYF. The CDR3 coding sequence is TGCGCCAGCAGTCCGGAGCGCGATTACTACGAGCAGTACTTC. The chain recombines TRBV4-1 with TRBJ2-7; D remains unclear. There are 14 residues in the CDR3. Germline CDR1 reads MGHRA; CDR2 reads YSYEKL. Trimming took off 6 bases at V and 3 bases at J, with 15 bases between the two ends.

The chain carries TRBV28 and TRBJ1-1; no definite D call. V dropped 5 bases and J dropped 5 bases, with 12 bases sitting between them. Germline assignment: CDR1 MDHEN and CDR2 SYDVKM. The CDR3 length is 13 residues. The CDR3 DNA sequence: TGTGCCAGCAGTCCCCCGCGAAAGACTGAAGCTTTCTTT. Its translation is CASSPPRKTEAFF.

In nucleotides, the CDR3 is TGTGCCATCAGTGAACGGGGACTCAATGAGCAGTTCTTC. Residues: CAISERGLNEQFF. V is TRBV10-3 and J is TRBJ2-1; a weak D match, TRBD2 (6 bases). Germline values: CDR1 ENHRY, CDR2 SYGVKD. The germline V and J ends were trimmed by 3 bases and 6 bases, with 9 bases remaining between them. This CDR3 is 13 amino acids long.

V usage is TRBV6-5 and J usage is TRBJ1-2, with TRBD1 as a possible D gene (6 bases). Trimming shortened V by 2 bases and J by 5 bases, and 18 bases separated the two germline ends. Germline CDR1 is MNHEY and CDR2 is SVGAGI. The length of the CDR3 is 16 residues. CDR3 loop: CASSYEGTGLSYGYTF. Here the CDR3 DNA reads TGTGCCAGCAGTTACGAGGGCACAGGGCTTTCTTATGGCTACACCTTC.

The J gene is TRBJ1-3, the V gene TRBV2; D not certain. This CDR3 region has 11 residues. From germline, CDR1 is SNHLY and CDR2 FYNNEI. The V end was cut by 6 bases, the J end by 6 bases, with 6 bases between. CDR3 DNA: TGTGCCAGCAGCTACCAAAACACCATATATTTT. This translates into CASSYQNTIYF.

The chain has TRBV7-2 and TRBJ2-1; 10 positions agree with TRBD2. The CDR3 loop spans 14 amino acids. The junction had 2 bases not matched to a gene; V was cut back by 5 bases and J by 4 bases. Germline CDR1 and CDR2: SGHTA and FQGNSA. The CDR3 is CASSPGLAYNEQFF. DNA of the CDR3: TGTGCCAGCAGCCCGGGACTAGCGTACAATGAGCAGTTCTTC. Full variable domain (rest looked up from reference TRBV7-2 and TRBJ2-1): GAGVSQSPSNKVTEKGKDVELRCDPISGHTALYWYRQSLGQGLEFLIYFQGNSAPDKSGLPSDRFSAERTGGSVSTLTIQRTQQEDSAVYLCASSPGLAYNEQFFGPGTRLTVL.

V gene TRBV12-5 combines with J gene TRBJ2-7; 10 nucleotides align to TRBD2. The V gene end was trimmed by 5 bases and the J gene end by 3 bases; junction bases not matched to a gene: 10. Germline loops: CDR1 LGHNT, CDR2 FRNRAP. CDR3 length: 16 residues. DNA of the CDR3: TGTGCTAGTGGTATACGATCGGGACTAGCGCTCTACGAGCAGTACTTC. Its translation is CASGIRSGLALYEQYF.

The V call is TRBV30, the J call TRBJ2-1; 8 bases map to TRBD2. The CDR3 totals 17 residues. CDR1 is GTSNPN and CDR2 is SVGIG in the germline V gene (reference sequence). The V gene end was trimmed by 4 bases and the J gene end by 0 bases; junction bases not matched to a gene: 11. In nucleotides, the CDR3 is TGTGCCTGGATGACCTCAGGACTAGCCGGCTCCTACAATGAGCAGTTCTTC. The encoded protein is CAWMTSGLAGSYNEQFF. The full variable domain, in which reference TRBV30 and TRBJ2-1 provide the parts outside the CDR3, is SQTIHQWPATLVQPVGSPLSLECTVEGTSNPNLYWYRQAAGRGLQLLFYSVGIGQISSEVPQNLSASRPQDRQFILSSKKLLLSDSGFYLCAWMTSGLAGSYNEQFFGPGTRLTVL.

The V call is TRBV6-6, the J call TRBJ1-2, with D maybe TRBD1 (5 bases). Germline V lookup: CDR1 MNHNY, CDR2 SVGAGI (reference sequence). The CDR3 spans 14 residues. V lost 3 bases and J 7 bases, leaving 15 bases between the germline ends. The CDR3 loop is CASSYEDNRVGYTF. The CDR3 DNA reads as TGTGCCAGCAGTTATGAGGACAACCGAGTTGGCTACACCTTC.

V and J are TRBV7-2 and TRBJ2-2; 7 bases map to TRBD1. V shed 1 base and J 6 bases; nucleotides not matched to a gene: 14. This CDR3 spans 18 amino acids. The germline CDR1 and CDR2 sequences are SGHTA and FQGNSA. The CDR3 bases are TGTGCCAGCAGCTTAGGAGGGGGCGGACAGCGGTGGGCCGGGGAGCTGTTTTTT. Protein sequence: CASSLGGGGQRWAGELFF.

The chain couples TRBV7-6 to TRBJ2-3; D is uncertain. V lost 5 bases to trimming and J lost 3 bases, with 12 bases between them. CDR1 is SGHVS and CDR2 is FNYEAQ in the germline V gene. The length of the CDR3 is 14 residues. CDR3 coding DNA: TGTGCCAGCAGCGCTCATCCAGCGACAGATACGCAGTATTTT. The encoded protein is CASSAHPATDTQYF.

This clone was picked up one time. The V call is TRBV15, the J call TRBJ1-2, with a possible D match to TRBD1 (5 bases). Germline lookup yields CDR1 LNHNV and CDR2 YYDKDF (reference sequence). The CDR3 spans 16 residues. V lost 2 bases and J 0 bases, leaving 13 bases between the germline ends. CDR3 region: CATSRTMTASNYGYTF. DNA for the CDR3: TGTGCCACCAGCAGAACGATGACAGCCTCTAACTATGGCTACACCTTC.

The rearrangement uses TRBV5-1 and TRBJ1-1, with D maybe TRBD1 (6 bases). Per the germline V gene, CDR1 is SGHRS and CDR2 is YFSETQ. CDR3 length: 17 residues. The V gene lost 8 bases and the J gene lost 1 base, with 24 bases spanning the gap. This CDR3 reads CASSIGPGATANTEAFF. CDR3 coding DNA: TGCGCCAGTAGCATCGGGCCAGGGGCTACCGCGAACACTGAAGCTTTCTTT.

This clone was seen more than once but under ten times. The chain employs TRBV18 and TRBJ1-5, with D maybe TRBD1 (6 bases). Germline CDR1 and CDR2: KGHSH and LQKENI. The CDR3 has 18 amino acids. V gave up 1 base and J gave up 5 bases, with 21 bases separating them. CDR3 DNA sequence: TGTGCCAGCTCACCACTCGGTAATAGGGGGTTACCGTATCAGCCCCAGCATTTT. Its translation: CASSPLGNRGLPYQPQHF.

Remarks on this clone: The same CDR3 can be traced to other DNA sequences in this sample. The DNA of the CDR3 is TGTGCCAGCAGCTTAGGCGGAGGGATCTACGAGCAGTACTTC. Protein: CASSLGGGIYEQYF. The chain employs TRBV7-2 and TRBJ2-7, with D possibly being TRBD2 (6 bases). Per germline, CDR1 SGHTA and CDR2 FQGNSA. V shed 1 base and J shed 3 bases, with 10 bases lying between them. CDR3 length equals 14 residues. The whole variable domain, remainder taken from reference TRBV7-2 and TRBJ2-7, is GAGVSQSPSNKVTEKGKDVELRCDPISGHTALYWYRQSLGQGLEFLIYFQGNSAPDKSGLPSDRFSAERTGGSVSTLTIQRTQQEDSAVYLCASSLGGGIYEQYFGPGTRLTVT.

This chain connects TRBV7-2 to TRBJ2-5; D is unresolved. Trimming removed 1 base from V and 5 bases from J, with 17 bases in between. Germline assignment: CDR1 SGHTA and CDR2 FQGNSA. This CDR3 region has 16 residues. DNA of the CDR3: TGTGCCAGCAGCTTAGGGTCCCAGAGGAACCTGGAGACCCAGTACTTC. Its protein product is CASSLGSQRNLETQYF.

This rearrangement joins TRBV28 to TRBJ1-5; TRBD1 matches 8 bases. This CDR3 contains 15 residues. Germline V lookup: CDR1 MDHEN, CDR2 SYDVKM. After removal of 5 bases from V and 3 bases from J, the junction contained 6 bases not matched to a gene. CDR3 sequence (DNA): TGTGCCAGCAGTCCCCGGACAGGGCCCAATCAGCCCCAGCATTTT. Translating gives CASSPRTGPNQPQHF.

The gene calls are TRBV15 and TRBJ1-2, with D possibly being TRBD1 (5 bases). Germline loops: CDR1 LNHNV, CDR2 YYDKDF (reference sequence). With 3 bases removed from V and 2 bases from J, the gap between germline ends came to 7 bases. The CDR3 runs 13 residues. CDR3 amino acids: CATSSTGNYGYTF. The DNA for the CDR3 is TGTGCCACCAGCAGCACAGGAAACTATGGCTACACCTTC.

The chain joins TRBV4-2 to TRBJ1-5; TRBD1 agrees at 11 bases. The CDR3 runs to 19 residues. CDR1 is LGHNA, CDR2 YNFKEQ, per germline. V lost 1 base, J lost 1 base, and 9 bases stayed unmatched. The CDR3: CASSQGPGQGVVSNQPQHF. In nucleotides, the CDR3 is TGTGCCAGCAGCCAAGGCCCGGGACAGGGGGTCGTAAGCAATCAGCCCCAGCATTTT.

The chain couples TRBV19 to TRBJ2-7; 7 nucleotides align to TRBD1. Germline trimming cut 6 bases from V and 5 bases from J; bases unmatched to any gene: 19. The germline V gene has CDR1 LNHDA and CDR2 SQIVND (reference sequence). The CDR3 loop spans 17 amino acids. For the CDR3, the DNA is TGTGCCAGTAGCGAGGCGACAGGGCTCCTTGTCCGACACGAGCAGTACTTC. Amino acid sequence: CASSEATGLLVRHEQYF.

The chain carries TRBV7-3 and TRBJ2-1; maybe TRBD1 (6 bases). The CDR3 covers 15 residues. CDR1 is SGHTA, CDR2 FQGTGA, per germline. V was cut by 1 base and J by 6 bases, with 13 bases left in between. The CDR3 protein is CASSLREGGVNEQFF. The DNA of the CDR3 is TGTGCCAGCAGCTTAAGGGAAGGGGGTGTCAATGAGCAGTTCTTC.

This clone was seen once. CDR3 amino acids: CASGFGGEYQPQHF. The CDR3 coding sequence is TGTGCCAGCGGGTTCGGAGGAGAATATCAGCCCCAGCATTTT. The rearrangement links TRBV27 to TRBJ1-5, with D unclear. With 8 bases removed from V and 5 bases from J, the gap between germline ends came to 16 bases. The CDR3 runs to 14 residues. Germline V gene sequence: CDR1 MNHEY, CDR2 SMNVEV (reference sequence).